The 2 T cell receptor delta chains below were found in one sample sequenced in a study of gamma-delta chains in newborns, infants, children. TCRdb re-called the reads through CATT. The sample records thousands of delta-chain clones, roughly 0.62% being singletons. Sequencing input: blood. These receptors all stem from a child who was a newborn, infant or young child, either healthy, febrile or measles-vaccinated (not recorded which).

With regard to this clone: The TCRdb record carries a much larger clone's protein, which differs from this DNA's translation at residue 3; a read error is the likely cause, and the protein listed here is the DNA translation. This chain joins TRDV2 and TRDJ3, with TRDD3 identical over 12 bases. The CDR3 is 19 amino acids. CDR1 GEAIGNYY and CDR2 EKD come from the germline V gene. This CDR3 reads CAFDKVLGDTAWDTRQMFF. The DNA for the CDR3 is TGTGCCTTTGACAAAGTACTGGGGGATACCGCCTGGGACACCCGACAGATGTTTTTC.

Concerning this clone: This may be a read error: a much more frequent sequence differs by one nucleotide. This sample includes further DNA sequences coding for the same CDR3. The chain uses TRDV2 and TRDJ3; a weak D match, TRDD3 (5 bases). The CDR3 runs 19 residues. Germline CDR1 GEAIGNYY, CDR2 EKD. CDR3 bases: TGTGCCTGTGACACCGTAAGGGGCTTTCAGTCCTGGGACACCCGTCAGATGTTTTTC. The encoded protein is CACDTVRGFQSWDTRQMFF.